This T cell receptor beta chain appears in the sequencing data of a study of blood T cell repertoires in COVID-19. Method: immunoSEQ multiplex PCR; TCRdb's copy keeps in-frame clones and lacks some. The sample shows 20,000 or so clones, roughly 87% of them seen only once. The CDR3 length is 12 residues. The ends were cut back, 2 bases at V and 3 bases at J, with 5 bases in the middle. Germline V gene sequence: CDR1 SGHTS, CDR2 YDEGEE. This receptor was obtained from a human donor with active COVID-19. The donor label of this sample is uncertain. What was sequenced was peripheral blood. The chain combines TRBV5-8 with TRBJ1-2, with D unclear. CDR3 amino acids: CASSFSYYGYTF. CDR3 nucleotide sequence: TGTGCCAGCAGCTTTAGTTACTATGGCTACACCTTC.